This is a list of T cell receptor beta chains from one sample in a study of siplizumab effects on memory and regulatory T cells. Generated by immunoSEQ multiplex PCR, the TCRdb table keeps only in-frame clones and is missing some. Of 94,000 or so clones in the sample, approximately 94% were seen once. Sequencing was done on a sample of CD8+ T cells sorted from blood. The receptor source for this set is a human donor in good health. The CDR3 runs from the conserved cysteine through the conserved F or W. D genes are given only for firm matches. For some rows the clone size is stated as once, few or many, or as a class when expanded; others skip it.

TRBJ1-1 13 TRBD1 TRBV18 few CASSTGGHTEAFF TGTGCCAGCTCAACAGGGGGGCACACTGAAGCTTTCTTT
TRBJ2-7 13 NA TRBV6-5 NA CASSEAPTYEQYF TGTGCCAGCAGTGAAGCACCCACCTACGAGCAGTACTTC
TRBJ1-1 14 NA TRBV19 once CASNIGTSNTEAFF TGTGCCAGTAACATTGGGACATCGAACACTGAAGCTTTCTTT
TRBJ2-2 15 NA TRBV10-3 NA CAISVGLGNTGELFF TGTGCCATCAGCGTGGGACTGGGAAACACCGGGGAGCTGTTTTTT
TRBJ2-1 16 NA TRBV9 NA CASSSRPPGTYNEQFF TGTGCCAGCAGCAGCAGACCCCCAGGCACCTACAATGAGCAGTTCTTC
TRBJ2-7 15 NA TRBV4-1 once CASSQDIGISYEQYF TGCGCCAGCAGCCAAGATATCGGCATCTCCTACGAGCAGTACTTC
TRBJ2-1 15 TRBD2 TRBV15 NA CATSRVTSGNNEQFF TGTGCCACCAGCAGAGTTACTAGCGGGAACAATGAGCAGTTCTTC
TRBJ1-1 12 NA TRBV5-1 NA CASSLERDEAFF TGCGCCAGCAGCTTGGAGAGGGATGAAGCTTTCTTT
TRBJ1-4 12 NA TRBV2 NA CASSDTKEKLFF TGTGCCAGCAGTGATACCAAAGAAAAACTGTTTTTT
TRBJ1-1 15 NA TRBV4-3 NA CASSQDRSLNTEAFF TGCGCCAGCAGCCAAGATCGGAGCTTGAACACTGAAGCTTTCTTT
TRBJ2-1 12 NA TRBV10-2 NA CASSGGNDEQFF TGCGCCTCCAGTGGTGGTAATGATGAGCAGTTCTTC
TRBJ2-7 14 NA TRBV9 NA CASSVGSDSYEQYF TGTGCCAGCAGCGTAGGCAGTGATTCCTACGAGCAGTACTTC
TRBJ2-7 14 NA TRBV4-3 few CASSQDDPAYEQYF TGCGCCAGCAGCCAAGATGACCCCGCCTACGAGCAGTACTTC
TRBJ1-5 12 NA TRBV10-3 NA CAIGASNQPQHF TGTGCCATCGGAGCGAGCAATCAGCCCCAGCATTTT
TRBJ2-7 15 TRBD2 TRBV4-3 NA CASSPRASGTYEQYF TGCGCCAGCAGCCCTCGGGCTAGCGGGACCTACGAGCAGTACTTC
TRBJ1-1 15 TRBD1 TRBV9 NA CASSEGQAMNTEAFF TGTGCCAGCAGCGAGGGACAGGCAATGAACACTGAAGCTTTCTTT
TRBJ2-3 18 NA TRBV12-5 NA CASGFLLGPQRSTDTQYF TGTGCTAGTGGTTTCCTCCTGGGGCCGCAACGCTCGACAGATACGCAGTATTTT
TRBJ2-1 16 NA TRBV27 NA CASSQIPGPLLNEQFF TGTGCCAGCAGTCAAATACCGGGACCCCTTTTGAATGAGCAGTTCTTC
TRBJ1-1 14 NA TRBV10-3 NA CAISESGGMAEAFF TGTGCCATCAGTGAGTCTGGGGGGATGGCTGAAGCTTTCTTT
TRBJ2-1 13 NA TRBV5-1 NA CASSLGGFVEQFF TGCGCCAGCAGCTTGGGGGGGTTCGTAGAGCAGTTCTTC
TRBJ1-2 15 NA TRBV13 NA CASSIGRVANYGYTF TGTGCCAGCAGCATCGGACGGGTTGCTAACTATGGCTACACCTTC
TRBJ2-7 15 NA TRBV5-6 once CASSSDRGPLHEQYF TGTGCCAGCAGCTCGGACAGAGGACCTCTCCACGAGCAGTACTTC
TRBJ2-1 15 TRBD2 TRBV29-1 NA CSVEGLAGTLGEQFF TGCAGCGTTGAAGGACTAGCGGGTACGTTAGGTGAGCAGTTCTTC
TRBJ1-4 13 NA TRBV27 NA CASQSTENEKLFF TGTGCCAGCCAATCAACAGAAAATGAAAAACTGTTTTTT
TRBJ1-1 14 TRBD1 TRBV6-1 few CASSGGQGWLEAFF TGTGCCAGCAGTGGAGGACAGGGATGGTTGGAAGCTTTCTTT
TRBJ2-2 18 TRBD2 TRBV7-6 NA CASSTQAGGPSNTGELFF TGTGCCAGCAGCACCCAAGCGGGAGGGCCATCGAACACCGGGGAGCTGTTTTTT
TRBJ2-1 15 NA TRBV4-1 NA CASSQEQGGLHEQFF TGCGCCAGCAGCCAGGAACAGGGCGGGTTACATGAGCAGTTCTTC
TRBJ2-7 15 TRBD2 TRBV5-6 NA CASSLFQREYHEQYF TGTGCCAGCAGCTTGTTTCAGCGGGAGTACCACGAGCAGTACTTC
TRBJ2-2 14 TRBD1 TRBV29-1 NA CSVDTTGETGELFF TGCAGCGTTGATACCACAGGGGAAACCGGGGAGCTGTTTTTT
TRBJ2-1 13 NA TRBV7-9 NA CASSPSVYNEQFF TGTGCCAGCAGCCCGTCGGTATACAATGAGCAGTTCTTC
TRBJ1-5 14 NA TRBV6-6 few CASSYSPGNQPQHF TGTGCCAGCAGTTACTCGCCAGGCAATCAGCCCCAGCATTTT
TRBJ2-1 15 TRBD2 TRBV9 NA CASSPAAGGINEQFF TGTGCCAGCAGCCCCGCAGCGGGGGGGATCAATGAGCAGTTCTTC
TRBJ1-2 14 NA TRBV9 NA CASSPTRGGYGYTF TGTGCCAGCAGCCCGACCCGGGGGGGCTATGGCTACACCTTC